This T cell receptor (beta chain) originates from a study of T cell clones after liver transplantation. Study details: HCV positivity affected three of eight recipients; the rest lacked autoimmune or viral indications. Subjects received no induction therapy and standard immunosuppression until randomization at 12-24 months post-transplant. Tolerance: complete withdrawal held at least one year, liver enzymes staying within twice normal. Findings of the study overall: Post-transplant time points were not standardized, so conclusions are preliminary.

Sequencing used immunoSEQ multiplex PCR; TCRdb keeps in-frame clones, though not all of them. The sample contains 20,000 to 25,000 clones, about 77% of which appear only once. On this clone itself: Its antigen is still unknown.

V was trimmed by 4 bases and J by 2 bases, leaving 9 bases between them. The length of the CDR3 is 13 residues. The germline V gene encodes CDR1 SGDLS and CDR2 YYNGEE. The sequences come from CD8+ T cells from blood, collected about 56 months after liver transplant. This chain uses TRBV9 with TRBJ1-1, with a weak D call TRBD1 (5 bases). The clonotype was recovered from a human patient who received a liver transplant. A subset of T cells may come from the graft donor. This chain's CDR3 is CASSLTGNTEAFF. CDR3 coding DNA: TGTGCCAGCAGCCTTACAGGTAACACTGAAGCTTTCTTT.